This record looks at one T cell receptor beta chain sequence and its context. As yet, its antigen is unknown. In TCRdb, the 5' RACE reads were re-called with MiXCR into one record per CDR3 protein. The sample contains a few hundred thousand distinct CDR3 sequences, more than 20% of which appear only once. The entry originates in a study of CD8 T cells in ankylosing spondylitis. Study results and caveats: Disease-linked clones displayed a CD8+ phenotype and appeared relatively rarely in peripheral blood. Prior literature has documented some motif variants in synovial fluid and blood from reactive arthritis. About 8 highly homologous variants formed a TCR beta motif that appeared characteristic of ankylosing spondylitis blood. Significant enrichment of disease-linked clones was reported in matched ankylosing spondylitis synovial fluid.

The V gene's germline CDR1 is ENHRY and CDR2 SYGVKD. Deletions cut 2 bases from V and 5 bases from J, with 13 bases between. CDR3 size: 14 residues. The chain couples TRBV10-3 to TRBJ2-7; possibly TRBD2 for D (6 bases). The TCR was taken from a male donor with ankylosing spondylitis or in good health (not recorded which). Sequencing used blood, either unsorted or a sorted T cell fraction (not recorded which). CDR3 sequence: CAISEGDLYHEQYF. The CDR3 coding sequence is TGTGCCATCAGTGAGGGGGACTTATACCACGAGCAGTACTTC.